This T cell receptor beta chain was observed in a study of blood T cells in healthy people across ages. The use of a sample-barcoded 5' primer and a J-beta primer mix characterized a second PCR of roughly 6 to 12 cycles. One entry per CDR3 protein results from TCRdb running MiXCR on the 5' RACE reads. This sample has about 900,000 distinct CDR3 sequences; around 48% occur once, and the top ten carry roughly an eighth. Trimming shortened V by 6 bases and J by 8 bases, and 17 bases separated the two germline ends. The CDR3 runs to 14 residues. The chain uses TRBV12-3 or TRBV12-4 and TRBJ2-1; D gene unclear. This TCR was sampled from a man aged 25-45 years in good health. Source material: blood. This chain's CDR3 is CASSQTGLDDEQFF. The DNA of the CDR3 is TGTGCCAGCAGCCAGACTGGATTGGACGATGAGCAGTTCTTC.